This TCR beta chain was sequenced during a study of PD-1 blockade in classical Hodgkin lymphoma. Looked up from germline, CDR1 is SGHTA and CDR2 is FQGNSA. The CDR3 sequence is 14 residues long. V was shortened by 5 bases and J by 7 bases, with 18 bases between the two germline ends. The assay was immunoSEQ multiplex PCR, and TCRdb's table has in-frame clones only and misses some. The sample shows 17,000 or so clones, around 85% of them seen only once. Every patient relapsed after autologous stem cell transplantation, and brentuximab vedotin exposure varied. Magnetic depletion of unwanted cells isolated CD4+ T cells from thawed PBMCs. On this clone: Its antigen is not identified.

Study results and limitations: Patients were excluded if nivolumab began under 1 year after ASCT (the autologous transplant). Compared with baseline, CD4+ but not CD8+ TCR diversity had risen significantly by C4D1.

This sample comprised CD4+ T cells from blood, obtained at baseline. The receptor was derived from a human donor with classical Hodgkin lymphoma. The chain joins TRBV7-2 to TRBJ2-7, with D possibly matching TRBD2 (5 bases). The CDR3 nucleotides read TGTGCCAGCAGCCCCTCGGGCGGGCAGCGGGAGCAGTACTTC. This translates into CASSPSGGQREQYF.